These 25 T cell receptor beta chains share one sample of origin, sequenced in a study of cytomegalovirus exposure and HLA in healthy donors. The PCR used 60 Vbeta and 13 Jbeta primers. Method: immunoSEQ multiplex PCR; TCRdb's copy keeps in-frame clones and lacks some. The repertoire consists of about 150,000 clones, with about 68% occurring once and the leading ten covering 1.5% to 2%. The material sequenced was PBMCs. The receptors were sampled from a human donor in good health.

V usage is TRBV14 and J usage is TRBJ2-1; 7 nucleotides match TRBD2. The germline CDR1 and CDR2 sequences are SGHDN and FVKESK. This CDR3 contains 17 residues. V shed 4 bases and J 4 bases; nucleotides not matched to a gene: 13. CDR3 in DNA: TGTGCCAGCAGCCTAAGTCGTCGGCTAGCGGATTACAATGAGCAGTTCTTC. This gives the protein CASSLSRRLADYNEQFF.

The rearrangement links TRBV15 to TRBJ2-5, with a tentative D call TRBD2 (5 bases). The tail of the sequence fits TRBJ2-7 better, so the J call may be wrong. Germline values: CDR1 LNHNV, CDR2 YYDKDF (reference sequence). The CDR3 covers 13 residues. CDR3 region: CATSRGVSYEQYF. In DNA, the CDR3 is TGTGCCACCTCCCGGGGAGTCTCCTACGAGCAGTACTTC.

The chain is built from TRBV2 and TRBJ1-1; TRBD1 matches 7 bases. Germline lookup yields CDR1 SNHLY and CDR2 FYNNEI. This CDR3 is 11 amino acids long. Trimming at V came to 9 bases and at J to 4 bases, leaving 2 bases not matched to a gene. The DNA of the CDR3 is TGTGCCAGTTCAGGGGGCACTGAAGCTTTCTTT. It yields the protein CASSGGTEAFF.

The chain carries TRBV5-1 and TRBJ2-7, with no clear D. Germline V lookup: CDR1 SGHRS, CDR2 YFSETQ. Trimming stripped 3 bases from V and 2 bases from J, with 3 bases between. The CDR3 loop spans 11 amino acids. The CDR3 is CASSSAYEQYF. CDR3 DNA: TGCGCCAGCAGCTCAGCCTACGAGCAGTACTTC.

The rearrangement links TRBV19 to TRBJ2-1; 8 bases agree with TRBD1. This CDR3 contains 15 residues. V lost 3 bases, J lost 2 bases, and 3 bases stayed unmatched. Germline assignment: CDR1 LNHDA and CDR2 SQIVND (reference sequence). The DNA for the CDR3 is TGTGCCAGTAGTATCGACAGGGGCGCCTACAATGAGCAGTTCTTC. It codes for CASSIDRGAYNEQFF.

The gene calls are TRBV4-1 and TRBJ2-5, with D possibly being TRBD2 (8 bases). Deletions cut 0 bases from V and 2 bases from J, with 19 bases between. CDR1 and CDR2 (germline): MGHRA, YSYEKL. The CDR3 covers 18 residues. CDR3 in amino acids: CASSQDRGLAGGQETQYF. The CDR3 coding sequence is TGCGCCAGCAGCCAAGATAGGGGGCTAGCGGGTGGGCAAGAGACCCAGTACTTC.

The chain links TRBV29-1 to TRBJ2-5; 7 positions match TRBD1. CDR1 and CDR2 (germline): SQVTM, ANQGSEA. V gave up 5 bases and J gave up 5 bases; unmatched junction bases: 8. This CDR3 comprises 13 residues. The CDR3 region is CSVSYRGGETQYF. DNA for the CDR3: TGCAGCGTTAGTTACAGGGGTGGTGAGACCCAGTACTTC.

The rearrangement joins TRBV5-4 to TRBJ2-7; D unresolved. The CDR3 extends over 14 amino acids. Trimming removed 2 bases at V and 0 bases at J, with 9 bases between. CDR1 SGHNT and CDR2 YYREEE come from the germline V gene (reference sequence). The CDR3 sequence: CASSFGTASYEQYF. The CDR3 DNA reads as TGTGCCAGCAGCTTTGGAACAGCCTCCTACGAGCAGTACTTC.

A few counts support this clone. This chain joins TRBV5-4 and TRBJ1-3; tentative D call: TRBD1 (6 bases). This CDR3 is 15 amino acids long. V shed 3 bases and J shed 0 bases, with 10 bases lying between them. The germline V gene has CDR1 SGHNT and CDR2 YYREEE (reference sequence). DNA for the CDR3: TGTGCCAGCAGCTCCGACAGGCGCTCTGGAAACACCATATATTTT. The encoded protein is CASSSDRRSGNTIYF.

This sequence joins TRBV28 and TRBJ2-3, with D perhaps TRBD2 (6 bases). This CDR3 is 13 amino acids long. Germline assignment: CDR1 MDHEN and CDR2 SYDVKM. Here the CDR3 reads CASSGRGIDTQYF. CDR3 DNA: TGTGCGAGTTCCGGGAGAGGTATAGATACGCAGTATTTT.

The V call is TRBV9, the J call TRBJ2-7; 11 bases fit TRBD2. V was pared by 3 bases and J by 0 bases, with 5 bases of the junction left unmatched. Germline values: CDR1 SGDLS, CDR2 YYNGEE. This CDR3 spans 16 amino acids. The CDR3 loop is CASSEGLAANSYEQYF. The CDR3 bases are TGTGCCAGCAGCGAGGGACTAGCGGCGAACTCCTACGAGCAGTACTTC.

This clone was observed a few times. The chain couples TRBV11-2 to TRBJ2-7, with 9 bases lining up with TRBD2. Germline trimming cut 1 base from V and 3 bases from J; bases unmatched to any gene: 4. Germline-derived CDR1 and CDR2 are SGHAT and FQNNGV. This CDR3 contains 15 residues. For the CDR3, the DNA is TGTGCCAGCAGCTTAGTACTAGCGGGTCGCTACGAGCAGTACTTC. Amino acids: CASSLVLAGRYEQYF.

This rearrangement joins TRBV5-6 to TRBJ1-1, with D possibly being TRBD1 (6 bases). Germline CDR1 is SGHDT and CDR2 is YYEEEE. Between the trimmed V and J ends, which lost 4 bases and 0 bases, there was a span of 13 bases. CDR3 length: 15 amino acids. In DNA form, the CDR3 reads TGTGCCAGCAGCCTTCAGGGGTACATGAACACTGAAGCTTTCTTT. It translates to CASSLQGYMNTEAFF.

The table lists this clone with a few counts. The chain is built from TRBV7-9 and TRBJ1-5, with 9 bases that match TRBD1. V gave up 4 bases and J gave up 4 bases; unmatched junction bases: 2. CDR3 length: 14 residues. CDR1 and CDR2 from the germline V gene are SEHNR and FQNEAQ (reference sequence). In DNA, the CDR3 is TGTGCCAGCAGCTGGGACAGGGAGAATCAGCCCCAGCATTTT. The encoded protein is CASSWDRENQPQHF.

J is TRBJ2-7 and V is TRBV27; 8 bases map to TRBD2. Germline V lookup: CDR1 MNHEY, CDR2 SMNVEV (reference sequence). The V segment lost 6 bases and the J segment 0 bases; nucleotides outside the gene matches: 7. The CDR3 is 15 residues long. The CDR3 loop reads CASSRPGLGSYEQYF. Here the CDR3 DNA reads TGTGCCAGCAGCCGACCGGGACTAGGCTCCTACGAGCAGTACTTC.

The chain joins TRBV13 to TRBJ2-3, with D perhaps matching TRBD2 (6 bases). The CDR3 sequence is 13 residues long. From germline, CDR1 is PRHDT and CDR2 FYEKMQ (reference sequence). Trimming stripped 5 bases from V and 8 bases from J, with 14 bases between. The CDR3 coding sequence is TGTGCCAGCAGCCGCACACTAGCTGGTACGCAGTATTTT. Residues: CASSRTLAGTQYF.

The gene calls are TRBV5-4 and TRBJ2-2; 8 bases agree with TRBD2. This CDR3 region has 14 residues. Germline V lookup: CDR1 SGHNT, CDR2 YYREEE (reference sequence). Trimming removed 5 bases from V and 4 bases from J; junction bases left unmatched: 4. CDR3 in amino acids: CASRTGGPTGELFF. DNA of the CDR3: TGTGCCAGCAGGACGGGAGGGCCCACCGGGGAGCTGTTTTTT.

The CDR3, as DNA: TGTGCCATCAGTTGGGAGATTAGCAATCAGCCCCAGCATTTT. Its protein product is CAISWEISNQPQHF. The chain carries TRBV10-3 and TRBJ1-5, with no clear D. The CDR3 has 14 amino acids. Germline V gene data show CDR1 as ENHRY and CDR2 as SYGVKD. The V end lost 5 bases, the J end lost 0 bases, and 8 bases lay between the germline ends.

V gene TRBV2 combines with J gene TRBJ2-7, with D perhaps matching TRBD1 (6 bases). Germline-derived CDR1 and CDR2 are SNHLY and FYNNEI. The CDR3 sequence is 14 residues long. V shed 5 bases and J shed 5 bases, with 16 bases lying between them. The CDR3 DNA reads TGTGCCAGCAGTAAAGGAACAGGGTCAAACGAGCAGTACTTC. Translation: CASSKGTGSNEQYF.

This clone was picked up a small number of times. V usage is TRBV7-9 and J usage is TRBJ1-1; D not resolved. V was cut by 8 bases and J by 11 bases, with 15 bases left in between. The CDR3 contains 11 residues. Germline CDR1 and CDR2: SEHNR and FQNEAQ (reference sequence). The CDR3 coding sequence is TGTGCCAGCGGGGAGTTGGCATCGGCTTTCTTT. Its protein is CASGELASAFF. The whole variable domain, remainder taken from reference TRBV7-9 and TRBJ1-1, is DTGVSQNPRHKITKRGQNVTFRCDPISEHNRLYWYRQTLGQGPEFLTYFQNEAQLEKSRLLSDRFSAERPKGSFSTLEIQRTEQGDSAMYLCASGELASAFFGQGTRLTVV.

This clone came up a few times. The chain couples TRBV6-5 to TRBJ1-2; D unresolved. The CDR3 totals 12 residues. The ends were cut back, 9 bases at V and 3 bases at J, with 11 bases in the middle. The germline CDR1 and CDR2 sequences are MNHEY and SVGAGI. CDR3 loop: CASAGVDYGYTF. The CDR3 region has the DNA TGTGCCAGTGCTGGAGTCGACTATGGCTACACCTTC.

The chain recombines TRBV4-1 with TRBJ1-3; 10 bases line up with TRBD1. CDR1 is MGHRA, CDR2 YSYEKL, per germline. This CDR3 spans 19 amino acids. Trimming at V came to 5 bases and at J to 0 bases, leaving 13 bases not matched to a gene. The CDR3, as DNA: TGCGCCAGCAGCTTTTGGACAGGGGGAAGATTGAGCTCTGGAAACACCATATATTTT. Amino acids: CASSFWTGGRLSSGNTIYF.

This clone was seen a single time. This chain connects TRBV19 to TRBJ1-2, with 7 bases that match TRBD1. CDR3 length: 13 amino acids. Germline-derived CDR1 and CDR2 are LNHDA and SQIVND (reference sequence). After removal of 5 bases from V and 7 bases from J, the junction contained 7 bases not matched to a gene. The CDR3 region has the DNA TGTGCCAGTAGTCCACAGGGGAGAGCTGGCTACACCTTC. Its translation: CASSPQGRAGYTF. The complete variable domain, with remaining parts taken from reference TRBV19 and TRBJ1-2, reads DGGITQSPKYLFRKEGQNVTLSCEQNLNHDAMYWYRQDPGQGLRLIYYSQIVNDFQKGDIAEGYSVSREKKESFPLTVTSAQKNPTAFYLCASSPQGRAGYTFGSGTRLTVV.

The rearrangement uses TRBV9 and TRBJ1-2, with 8 bases that match TRBD1. The CDR3 sequence is 14 residues long. CDR1 is SGDLS, CDR2 YYNGEE, per germline. J gave up 4 bases and V 1 base, and 3 bases lay outside the gene matches. CDR3 nucleotide sequence: TGTGCCAGCAGCGTACCCGGGACAGGCTATGGCTACACCTTC. Its protein is CASSVPGTGYGYTF.

The rearrangement links TRBV28 to TRBJ2-5; the D gene is possibly TRBD2 (7 bases). CDR3 length: 13 residues. The V end lost 5 bases, the J end lost 5 bases, and 12 bases lay between the germline ends. Germline-derived CDR1 and CDR2 are MDHEN and SYDVKM. The CDR3 nucleotides are TGTGCCAGCAGTGGCAGGGGAGGGGAGACCCAGTACTTC. Translation: CASSGRGGETQYF.